These 9 T cell receptor beta chains originate from one sample sequenced in a study of T cells in narcolepsy (dated by TCRdb to 2016 to 2019). The library was produced with the immunoSEQ multiplex PCR assay. Entries here come from immuneACCESS through TCRdb and include only in-frame sequences with V and J called. Some clones fail to appear in such tables; in the studies checked, an unresolved V gene covers under half of the shortfall, and the cause of the remainder is unknown. For this sample there are tens of thousands of clones; approximately 78% appear just once. Jointly, the top ten make up roughly 2.5% of the sample. The sample comprised CD45RA- memory CD4+ T cells from PBMCs. This specimen's cell subset or site label, per the study, means: memory T cells sorted ex vivo from peripheral blood. The receptors were gathered from a human donor with narcolepsy.

The gene calls are TRBV6-1 and TRBJ1-2; 9 positions agree with TRBD1. Looked up from germline, CDR1 is MNHNS and CDR2 is SASEGT. The ends lost 5 bases at V and 5 bases at J; junction bases unmatched: 9. This CDR3 contains 15 residues. The CDR3 DNA is TGTGCCAGCAGTTTAGCCGGGACAGGGCATTATGGCTACACCTTC. Amino acids: CASSLAGTGHYGYTF.

The chain recombines TRBV19 with TRBJ2-7, with 8 positions matching TRBD1. The J segment lost 4 bases and the V segment lost 5 bases, leaving 7 bases of the junction unmatched. Germline assignment: CDR1 LNHDA and CDR2 SQIVND (reference sequence). This CDR3 comprises 14 residues. The CDR3 spells CASSQRTGSYEQYF. The CDR3 DNA is TGTGCCAGTAGTCAGAGGACAGGGTCGTACGAGCAGTACTTC.

The chain combines TRBV27 with TRBJ2-3, with a weak D call TRBD2 (6 bases). The CDR3 length is 16 residues. CDR1 and CDR2 from the germline V gene are MNHEY and SMNVEV (reference sequence). V gave up 3 bases and J gave up 0 bases, with 13 bases separating them. The CDR3 coding sequence is TGTGCCAGCAGTTTTAGGAGGGCCTCTAGCACAGATACGCAGTATTTT. It is translated as CASSFRRASSTDTQYF.

The chain employs TRBV20-1 and TRBJ2-3; no firm D call. Germline CDR1 and CDR2: DFQATT and SNEGSKA (reference sequence). Trimming stripped 6 bases from V and 2 bases from J, with 6 bases between. CDR3 size: 11 residues. CDR3 amino acids: CSATYTDTQYF. CDR3 nucleotide sequence: TGCAGTGCAACCTACACAGATACGCAGTATTTT.

The V call is TRBV18, the J call TRBJ2-7; TRBD1 agrees at 11 bases. The germline gives CDR1 KGHSH, CDR2 LQKENI. Trimming at V came to 2 bases and at J to 0 bases, leaving 9 bases not matched to a gene. CDR3 length: 18 residues. This CDR3 is CASSPLGGQGAFSYEQYF. CDR3 bases: TGTGCCAGCTCACCATTGGGAGGACAGGGGGCTTTCTCCTACGAGCAGTACTTC.

The chain recombines TRBV25-1 with TRBJ1-1; D perhaps matches TRBD1 (5 bases). The CDR3 covers 14 residues. V lost 6 bases to trimming and J lost 0 bases, with 11 bases between them. CDR1 and CDR2 from the germline V gene are MGHDK and SYGVNS. The CDR3 DNA reads TGTGCCAGCAGGAGACAGACAATGAACACTGAAGCTTTCTTT. Translating it yields CASRRQTMNTEAFF.

The chain has TRBV5-6 and TRBJ2-7; no clear D gene. V was trimmed by 4 bases and J by 3 bases, leaving 14 bases between them. The V gene's germline CDR1 is SGHDT and CDR2 YYEEEE. The length of the CDR3 is 14 residues. CDR3 loop: CASSPTRGFYEQYF. CDR3 bases: TGTGCCAGCAGCCCTACGCGTGGCTTCTACGAGCAGTACTTC.

This chain links TRBV10-2 with TRBJ2-3, with D tentatively TRBD2 (6 bases). CDR3 length equals 14 residues. Trimming removed 9 bases at V and 5 bases at J, with 18 bases between. Germline V gene lookup returns CDR1 WSHSY and CDR2 SAAADI. The CDR3 spells CASSWSGQGDTQYF. CDR3 in DNA: TGCGCCAGTTCCTGGAGCGGGCAGGGAGATACGCAGTATTTT.

The chain joins TRBV27 to TRBJ2-1; no clear D gene. Deletions cut 1 base from V and 6 bases from J, with 16 bases between. Germline V gene data show CDR1 as MNHEY and CDR2 as SMNVEV (reference sequence). The CDR3 is 16 residues long. The CDR3 sequence is CASSLFLTRSGNEQFF. The CDR3 bases are TGTGCCAGCAGTTTATTTCTGACAAGGTCGGGCAATGAGCAGTTCTTC.